The 8 T cell receptor beta chains below all came from one sample that was sequenced in a study of beta chain features in type 1 diabetes. Reverse transcription of all isolated RNA meant that expressed TCRB transcripts were sequenced. Data came from immunoSEQ multiplex PCR; TCRdb stores just in-frame clones and leaves some out. The sample has more than 85,000 clones, 30% to 40% seen once. The sequencing input was stem cell memory CD4+ T cells from blood. These receptors all stem from a woman between 18 and 29 years old in good health.

A few counts support this clone. The chain links TRBV7-9 to TRBJ2-1; D gene uncertain. The length of the CDR3 is 17 residues. Germline lookup yields CDR1 SEHNR and CDR2 FQNEAQ (reference sequence). With 0 bases removed from V and 0 bases from J, the gap between germline ends came to 12 bases. CDR3 region: CASSLAHVGSSYNEQFF. CDR3 DNA: TGTGCCAGCAGCTTAGCACACGTTGGCAGCTCCTACAATGAGCAGTTCTTC.

The rearrangement links TRBV6-5 to TRBJ2-1; 8 bases are shared with TRBD2. From germline, CDR1 is MNHEY and CDR2 SVGAGI. V shed 0 bases, J shed 4 bases, and the junction held 2 bases outside the gene matches. The CDR3 is 15 residues long. This CDR3 reads CASSYSGGRYNEQFF. CDR3 sequence (DNA): TGTGCCAGCAGTTACTCTGGCGGGAGGTACAATGAGCAGTTCTTC.

The rearrangement uses TRBV6-5 and TRBJ1-2; D is ambiguous. Germline CDR1 is MNHEY and CDR2 is SVGAGI. CDR3 size: 14 residues. V lost 6 bases, J lost 4 bases, and 15 bases lay in between. The CDR3 DNA reads as TGTGCCAGCAGCCCGTTGGGAGGGTCCTATGGCTACACCTTC. Its protein is CASSPLGGSYGYTF.

The V call is TRBV11-2, the J call TRBJ2-2; D gene uncertain. CDR3 size: 15 residues. V lost 0 bases and J 1 base, leaving 6 bases between the germline ends. The germline gives CDR1 SGHAT, CDR2 FQNNGV. CDR3 DNA: TGTGCCAGCAGCTTAGATCCCGGGAACACCGGGGAGCTGTTTTTT. It specifies CASSLDPGNTGELFF.

The V and J genes are TRBV4-1 and TRBJ2-1; TRBD2 agrees at 7 bases. With V trimmed by 1 base and J by 6 bases, 6 bases remained unmatched. Germline V gives CDR1 MGHRA, CDR2 YSYEKL. The length of the CDR3 is 15 residues. The CDR3 region has the DNA TGCGCCAGCAGCCAAGGACTAGCAATCCCCAATGAGCAGTTCTTC. Its protein is CASSQGLAIPNEQFF.

CDR3 in amino acids: CASSHVRERAPEAFF. The CDR3 nucleotides are TGTGCCAGCAGCCATGTACGAGAGAGGGCCCCTGAAGCTTTCTTT. The rearrangement links TRBV7-2 to TRBJ1-1; D gene uncertain. Trimming removed 5 bases from V and 6 bases from J, with 19 bases in between. The CDR3 has 15 amino acids. Germline assignment: CDR1 SGHTA and CDR2 FQGNSA.

As concerns this clone: Other DNA sequences from this sample encode an identical CDR3 as well. This chain connects TRBV11-2 to TRBJ2-7, with D perhaps matching TRBD2 (6 bases). The germline CDR1 and CDR2 sequences are SGHAT and FQNNGV. The length of the CDR3 is 14 residues. The germline V and J ends were trimmed by 3 bases and 1 base, with 10 bases remaining between them. The CDR3 DNA reads as TGTGCCAGCAGCTTGGGGGGATCTTCCTACGAGCAGTACTTC. This codes for CASSLGGSSYEQYF.

This chain joins TRBV11-2 and TRBJ2-5, with D hard to call. This CDR3 spans 11 amino acids. CDR1 SGHAT and CDR2 FQNNGV come from the germline V gene. V lost 2 bases and J 5 bases, leaving 3 bases between the germline ends. The CDR3 loop is CASSLLETQYF. The CDR3 DNA reads TGTGCCAGCAGCTTACTGGAGACCCAGTACTTC.